This T cell receptor (beta chain) was captured in a study of blood T cell repertoires in COVID-19. On the study more broadly: PBMCs, B-cell-depleted T cells, or T cells were the source of the cDNA or gDNA that made up the material.

The CDR3 loop spans 14 amino acids. Trimming at V came to 2 bases and at J to 6 bases, leaving 2 bases not matched to a gene. In germline, CDR1 is MNHEY, CDR2 SMNVEV (reference sequence). Cohorts were assigned according to the clinical history that participants reported. Methods used by the authors: The authors estimated nucleated cell counts from reference gene primer amplification. The table came from immunoSEQ multiplex PCR; TCRdb's copy has only in-frame clones and leaves some out. The V and J calls and clone size are taken from that table; D and trimming were inferred from the DNA. The table has around 200,000 clones, 75% to 90% seen once.

The source of this sequence is a man under 40 who had recovered from COVID-19. The chain carries TRBV27 and TRBJ1-5; 9 bases are shared with TRBD1. The material sequenced was PBMCs or T cells enriched from blood (not recorded which). The CDR3 DNA is TGTGCCAGCAGTTTAACAGGGGGCTTTCAGCCCCAGCATTTT. Translation gives CASSLTGGFQPQHF.